This T cell receptor beta chain was sequenced in a study of T-cell reconstitution after alpha-beta-depleted transplantation in children. The library targeted TCRbeta and was prepared with unique molecular identifiers. One entry per CDR3 protein, called by TCRdb with MiXCR from the PCR reads. This table holds under 300,000 distinct CDR3 sequences, roughly a tenth found once. This clonotype was found many times. Germline V gene lookup returns CDR1 MNHEY and CDR2 SMNVEV (reference sequence). V was cut by 3 bases and J by 6 bases, with 11 bases left in between. CDR3 length equals 13 residues. The sample in question was PBMCs from the stem cell graft donor, obtained from the stem cell graft. V and J are TRBV27 and TRBJ1-2; D is unclear. This clonotype was obtained from a human donor who donated a stem cell graft to a child with SCID. CDR3 residues: CASSFQKTHGYTF. In DNA form, the CDR3 reads TGTGCCAGCAGTTTCCAGAAGACGCATGGCTACACCTTC.